The 20 T cell receptor beta chains given below trace back to one sample, sequenced in a study of beta chain features in type 1 diabetes. Study findings and constraints: A moderate, significant TCRB CDR3 shortening appeared in type 1 diabetes across four CD4+ subsets.

No antigens are known for them. Sequencing targeted expressed TCRB transcripts, as all isolated RNA had been reverse transcribed. The data were produced by immunoSEQ multiplex PCR, yet TCRdb's version contains in-frame clones alone and is incomplete. The table includes over 100,000 clones, about 15% detected once. The sequenced material came from central memory CD4+ T cells from blood. The receptors here all came from a young man with type 1 diabetes.

This clone has only a few counts. Different DNA sequences within this sample yield the same CDR3. The genes are TRBV5-4 and TRBJ2-7, with D tentatively TRBD1 (6 bases). The CDR3 extends over 15 amino acids. The V gene's germline CDR1 is SGHNT and CDR2 YYREEE (reference sequence). Trimming removed 4 bases at V and 2 bases at J, with 16 bases between. Written as DNA, the CDR3 is TGTGCCAGCAGCCTACAGGGTGTGGGGGCCTACGAGCAGTACTTC. Translation: CASSLQGVGAYEQYF.

This clone was found a few times. The chain carries TRBV7-8 and TRBJ2-5, with D possibly TRBD2 on 7 matching bases. In germline, CDR1 is SGHVS, CDR2 FQNEAQ. This CDR3 is 13 amino acids long. V was shortened by 5 bases and J by 8 bases, with 15 bases between the two germline ends. CDR3 sequence: CASSAGGPLTQYF. CDR3 in DNA: TGTGCCAGCAGCGCCGGGGGGCCCTTAACCCAGTACTTC.

The gene calls are TRBV10-2 and TRBJ1-2, with TRBD1 identical over 8 bases. V shed 4 bases, J shed 4 bases, and the junction held 5 bases outside the gene matches. This CDR3 contains 14 residues. Germline V gives CDR1 WSHSY, CDR2 SAAADI. The CDR3 DNA is TGCGCCAGCAGTGCGGGACAGGTACTCTATGGCTACACCTTC. Translated: CASSAGQVLYGYTF.

CDR3 nucleotides: TGTGCCAGTAGGGATGGACAGGGTGGCACCTATGGCTACACCTTC. It specifies CASRDGQGGTYGYTF. The genes are TRBV19 and TRBJ1-2; 8 bases map to TRBD1. Germline V lookup: CDR1 LNHDA, CDR2 SQIVND (reference sequence). The CDR3 is made up of 15 amino acids. V was clipped by 6 bases and J by 4 bases; unmatched bases: 10.

The V call is TRBV7-2, the J call TRBJ2-7; D might be TRBD2 (5 bases). Germline loops: CDR1 SGHTA, CDR2 FQGNSA. The CDR3 totals 14 residues. The V gene lost 4 bases and the J gene lost 0 bases, with 10 bases spanning the gap. The CDR3 DNA follows: TGTGCCAGCAGCTACGGGATTACCTCCTACGAGCAGTACTTC. Protein product: CASSYGITSYEQYF.

This chain connects TRBV7-9 to TRBJ1-4; maybe TRBD1 (6 bases). V shed 5 bases and J shed 3 bases, with 7 bases lying between them. Looked up from germline, CDR1 is SEHNR and CDR2 is FQNEAQ (reference sequence). CDR3 length: 13 amino acids. The CDR3 DNA reads as TGTGCCAGCAGCCAGGGGTCTAATGAAAAACTGTTTTTT. It translates to CASSQGSNEKLFF.

V is TRBV18 and J is TRBJ2-1, with D possibly being TRBD1 (6 bases). Germline V gene lookup returns CDR1 KGHSH and CDR2 LQKENI. The CDR3 has 14 residues. Trimming shortened V by 4 bases and J by 3 bases, and 10 bases separated the two germline ends. DNA of the CDR3: TGTGCCAGCTCACTCCGGGACAACTACAATGAGCAGTTCTTC. It translates to CASSLRDNYNEQFF.

The chain joins TRBV6-6 to TRBJ1-2; a weak D match, TRBD1 (6 bases). The ends were cut back, 4 bases at V and 3 bases at J, with 12 bases in the middle. Germline V gene lookup returns CDR1 MNHNY and CDR2 SVGAGI (reference sequence). The CDR3 runs 14 residues. CDR3 in DNA: TGTGCCAGCAGTTCCCAAGAGGGGGACTATGGCTACACCTTC. Its protein is CASSSQEGDYGYTF.

The rearrangement links TRBV29-1 to TRBJ2-5; perhaps TRBD1 as D (6 bases). CDR3 length: 14 residues. Germline lookup yields CDR1 SQVTM and CDR2 ANQGSEA. Trimming removed 5 bases at V and 4 bases at J, with 17 bases between. The CDR3 bases are TGCAGCGTTAAACAGGGATCCGGCCGAGAGACCCAGTACTTC. Its protein product is CSVKQGSGRETQYF.

This chain connects TRBV28 to TRBJ1-2, with 8 bases identical to TRBD1. V gave up 7 bases and J gave up 2 bases; unmatched junction bases: 9. This CDR3 comprises 15 residues. Germline V gene data show CDR1 as MDHEN and CDR2 as SYDVKM. Here the CDR3 DNA reads TGTGCCAGCACCCTGGGAGGACAGGGAAACTATGGCTACACCTTC. Translating it yields CASTLGGQGNYGYTF.

This chain uses TRBV28 with TRBJ2-2, with D possibly matching TRBD1 (5 bases). The V end was cut by 6 bases, the J end by 3 bases, with 5 bases between. The germline CDR1 and CDR2 sequences are MDHEN and SYDVKM. The CDR3 spans 12 residues. The CDR3 spells CASRTDTGELFF. CDR3 DNA sequence: TGTGCCAGCAGGACAGACACCGGGGAGCTGTTTTTT.

This clone has only a few counts. This chain connects TRBV6-6 to TRBJ1-6; maybe TRBD1 (5 bases). There are 15 residues in the CDR3. V lost 6 bases and J 10 bases, leaving 19 bases between the germline ends. CDR1 MNHNY and CDR2 SVGAGI come from the germline V gene (reference sequence). The CDR3 bases are TGTGCCAGCAGCCCAGTGGTTGGGGGTGGATCACCCCTCCACTTT. It specifies CASSPVVGGGSPLHF.

This clone was seen only a few times. This chain connects TRBV18 to TRBJ2-3, with D unresolved. V was pared by 0 bases and J by 9 bases, with 10 bases between. Germline V gene lookup returns CDR1 KGHSH and CDR2 LQKENI. CDR3 length: 13 amino acids. CDR3 bases: TGTGCCAGCTCACCACCGAGTACGGAAACGCAGTATTTT. The encoded protein is CASSPPSTETQYF. Complete variable domain (other parts from reference TRBV18 and TRBJ2-3): NAGVMQNPRHLVRRRGQEARLRCSPMKGHSHVYWYRQLPEEGLKFMVYLQKENIIDESGMPKERFSAEFPKEGPSILRIQQVVRGDSAAYFCASSPPSTETQYFGPGTRLTVL.

This clone appeared a few times. The chain couples TRBV29-1 to TRBJ2-5; the D is unclear. V was shortened by 7 bases and J by 5 bases, with 17 bases between the two germline ends. Looked up from germline, CDR1 is SQVTM and CDR2 is ANQGSEA. The CDR3 runs to 13 residues. The DNA of the CDR3 is TGCAGCGCCAGACCTCTCAGAGAGGAGACCCAGTACTTC. This gives the protein CSARPLREETQYF. Combining the CDR3 with reference TRBV29-1 and TRBJ2-5 gives the whole variable domain SAVISQKPSRDICQRGTSLTIQCQVDSQVTMMFWYRQQPGQSLTLIATANQGSEATYESGFVIDKFPISRPNLTFSTLTVSNMSPEDSSIYLCSARPLREETQYFGPGTRLLVL.

The chain employs TRBV9 and TRBJ2-6; 10 bases are a match to TRBD1. The CDR3 is made up of 16 amino acids. Germline CDR1 SGDLS, CDR2 YYNGEE. Trimming took 1 base from V and 7 from J; bases not matched to a gene: 5. CDR3 region: CASSVLGQGEANVLTF. CDR3 sequence (DNA): TGTGCCAGCAGCGTACTCGGACAGGGGGAAGCCAACGTCCTGACTTTC.

This clone has only a few counts. The rearrangement uses TRBV11-2 and TRBJ1-2; TRBD1 agrees at 7 bases. Losses at the gene ends were 3 bases for V and 6 bases for J; bases not matched to a gene: 7. The CDR3 consists of 14 residues. Looked up from germline, CDR1 is SGHAT and CDR2 is FQNNGV. Here the CDR3 DNA reads TGTGCCAGCAGCTTCATAGAGGGGGCAGATGGCTACACCTTC. This sequence encodes CASSFIEGADGYTF.

The chain joins TRBV7-3 to TRBJ1-1; a weak D match, TRBD1 (6 bases). The CDR3 spans 16 residues. The V end lost 4 bases, the J end lost 5 bases, and 20 bases lay between the germline ends. The germline CDR1 and CDR2 sequences are SGHTA and FQGTGA. As DNA, the CDR3 is TGTGCCAGCAGCTCCGGGTCCAGGGGCCCGAGTACTGAAGCTTTCTTT. Residues: CASSSGSRGPSTEAFF.

This clone was counted between two and nine times. This same CDR3 is encoded by further DNA sequences in the sample. The chain recombines TRBV20-1 with TRBJ2-1, with D hard to call. Germline V CDR1 and CDR2: DFQATT, SNEGSKA (reference sequence). Trimming stripped 6 bases from V and 4 bases from J, with 7 bases between. CDR3 length: 11 residues. The DNA of the CDR3 is TGCAGTGCCGGACCGTACAATGAGCAGTTCTTC. Translated: CSAGPYNEQFF.

The chain employs TRBV7-9 and TRBJ1-2, with a weak D call TRBD1 (5 bases). The CDR3 sequence is 15 residues long. Germline values: CDR1 SEHNR, CDR2 FQNEAQ (reference sequence). V dropped 7 bases and J dropped 0 bases, with 15 bases sitting between them. As DNA, the CDR3 is TGTGCCAGCACTCCGGCGAGGGGTGCTAACTATGGCTACACCTTC. This translates into CASTPARGANYGYTF.

This clone was seen a few times. V and J are TRBV29-1 and TRBJ2-7; 11 nucleotides align to TRBD1. CDR3 size: 16 residues. J lost 2 bases, V lost 6 bases, and 12 bases had no gene match. Germline V CDR1 and CDR2: SQVTM, ANQGSEA. The CDR3 DNA follows: TGCAGCGTCGCTTCTCGGGACAGGGGGACCACCTACGAGCAGTACTTC. It yields the protein CSVASRDRGTTYEQYF.